A single T cell receptor beta chain is shown here with its context. Its target is unknown. TCRdb used MiXCR to call clones anew from the PCR reads. The data contain about 16,000 clones, approximately 30% of them singletons. Each patient came to thyroid surgery without any prior treatment (of any kind). This entry is derived from a study of metastatic and nonmetastatic thyroid tumors. Overall study results and limits: The study reportedly found significantly higher TCR beta diversity in malignant thyroid tumors than benign nodules, in blood and tumor.

This CDR3 is 16 amino acids long. The V gene lost 0 bases and the J gene lost 8 bases, with 19 bases spanning the gap. From germline, CDR1 is SGHTA and CDR2 FQGNSA. The origin of this receptor is a male donor with papillary thyroid cancer or a benign thyroid nodule (not recorded which). Some clones in this sample may be carry-over from other donors' samples. Sequenced material: tumor tissue. V usage is TRBV7-2 and J usage is TRBJ1-1; tentatively, D is TRBD1 (6 bases). The CDR3 bases are TGTGCCAGCAGCTTAGCGTTAGGCCGGGGGGGCACGGAAGCTTTCTTT. Encoded protein: CASSLALGRGGTEAFF.